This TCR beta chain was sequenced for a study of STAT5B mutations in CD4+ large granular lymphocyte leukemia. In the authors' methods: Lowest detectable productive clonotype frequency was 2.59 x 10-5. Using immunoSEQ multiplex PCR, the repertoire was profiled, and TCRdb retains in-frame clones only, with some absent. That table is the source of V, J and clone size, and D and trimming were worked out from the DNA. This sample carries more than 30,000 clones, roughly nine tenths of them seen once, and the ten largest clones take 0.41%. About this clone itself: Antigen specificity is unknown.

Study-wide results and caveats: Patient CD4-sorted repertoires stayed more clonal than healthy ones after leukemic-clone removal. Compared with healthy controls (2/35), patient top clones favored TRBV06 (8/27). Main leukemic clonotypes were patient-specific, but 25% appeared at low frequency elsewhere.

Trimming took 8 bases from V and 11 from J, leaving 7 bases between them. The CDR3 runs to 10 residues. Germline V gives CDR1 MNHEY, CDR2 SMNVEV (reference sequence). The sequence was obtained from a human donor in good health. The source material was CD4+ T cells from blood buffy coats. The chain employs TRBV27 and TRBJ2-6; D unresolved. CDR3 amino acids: CASQPDVLTF. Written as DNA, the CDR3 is TGTGCCAGCCAGCCAGACGTCCTGACTTTC.